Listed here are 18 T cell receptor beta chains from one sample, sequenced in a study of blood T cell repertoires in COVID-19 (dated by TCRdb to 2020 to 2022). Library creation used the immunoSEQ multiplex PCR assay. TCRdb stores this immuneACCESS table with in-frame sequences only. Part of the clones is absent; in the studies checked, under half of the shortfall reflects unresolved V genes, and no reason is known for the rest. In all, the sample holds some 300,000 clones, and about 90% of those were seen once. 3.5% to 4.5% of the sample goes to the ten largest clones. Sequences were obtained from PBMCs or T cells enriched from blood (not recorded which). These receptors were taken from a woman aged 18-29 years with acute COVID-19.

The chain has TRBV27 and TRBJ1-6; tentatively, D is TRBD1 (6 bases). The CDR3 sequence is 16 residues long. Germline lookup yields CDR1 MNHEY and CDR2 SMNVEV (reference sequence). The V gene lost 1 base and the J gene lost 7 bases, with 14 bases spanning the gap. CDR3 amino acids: CASSLYQGITNSPLHF. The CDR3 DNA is TGTGCCAGCAGTTTATATCAGGGGATAACGAATTCACCCCTCCACTTT.

DNA of the CDR3: TGTGCCAGTAGCCGTCTAGCGGACAGCTCCTACGAGCAGTACTTC. This codes for CASSRLADSSYEQYF. The rearrangement joins TRBV6-5 to TRBJ2-7, with D tentatively TRBD2 (7 bases). The CDR3 is made up of 15 amino acids. Trimming stripped 9 bases from V and 0 bases from J, with 18 bases between. Germline values: CDR1 MNHEY, CDR2 SVGAGI.

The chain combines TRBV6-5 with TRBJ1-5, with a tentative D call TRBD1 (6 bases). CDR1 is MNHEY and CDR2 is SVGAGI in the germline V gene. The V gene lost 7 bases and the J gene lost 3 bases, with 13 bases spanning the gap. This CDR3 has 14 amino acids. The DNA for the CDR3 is TGTGCCAGCAACGACAGGTGGGTCAATCAGCCCCAGCATTTT. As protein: CASNDRWVNQPQHF.

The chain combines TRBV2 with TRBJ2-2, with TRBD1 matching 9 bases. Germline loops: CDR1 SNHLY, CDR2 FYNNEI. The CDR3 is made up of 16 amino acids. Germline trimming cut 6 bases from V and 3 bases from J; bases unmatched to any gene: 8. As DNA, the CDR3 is TGTGCCAGCAGGGCACCGGGACAGGGATACACCGGGGAGCTGTTTTTT. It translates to CASRAPGQGYTGELFF.

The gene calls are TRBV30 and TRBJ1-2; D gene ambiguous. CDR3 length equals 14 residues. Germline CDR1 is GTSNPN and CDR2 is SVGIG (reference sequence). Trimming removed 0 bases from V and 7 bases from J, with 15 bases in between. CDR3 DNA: TGTGCCTGGAGTGTTCCTTCAGTTCATTCTGGCTACACCTTC. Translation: CAWSVPSVHSGYTF. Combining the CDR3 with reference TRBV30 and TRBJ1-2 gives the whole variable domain SQTIHQWPATLVQPVGSPLSLECTVEGTSNPNLYWYRQAAGRGLQLLFYSVGIGQISSEVPQNLSASRPQDRQFILSSKKLLLSDSGFYLCAWSVPSVHSGYTFGSGTRLTVV.

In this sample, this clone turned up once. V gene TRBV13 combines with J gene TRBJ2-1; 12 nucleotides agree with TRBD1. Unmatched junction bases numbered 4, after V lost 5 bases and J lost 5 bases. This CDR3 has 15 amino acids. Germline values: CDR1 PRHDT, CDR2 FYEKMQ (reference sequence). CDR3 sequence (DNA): TGTGCCAGCAGCCGGGACAGGGGGCGCGACAATGAGCAGTTCTTC. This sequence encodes CASSRDRGRDNEQFF.

CDR3 bases: TGTGCCAGCAGTTTTATCTCGAGGTCTAGCGGGAGGGCGGCTGGGGCCAACGTCCTGACTTTC. This encodes CASSFISRSSGRAAGANVLTF. The chain employs TRBV27 and TRBJ2-6, with 12 bases matching TRBD2. Unmatched junction bases numbered 14, after V lost 3 bases and J lost 2 bases. CDR1 MNHEY and CDR2 SMNVEV come from the germline V gene (reference sequence). CDR3 length: 21 amino acids.

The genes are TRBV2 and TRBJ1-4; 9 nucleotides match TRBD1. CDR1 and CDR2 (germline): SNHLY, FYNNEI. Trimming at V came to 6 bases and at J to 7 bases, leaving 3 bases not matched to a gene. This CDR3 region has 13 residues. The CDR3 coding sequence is TGTGCCAGCAGGACAGGGGGAGGTGAAAAACTGTTTTTT. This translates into CASRTGGGEKLFF.

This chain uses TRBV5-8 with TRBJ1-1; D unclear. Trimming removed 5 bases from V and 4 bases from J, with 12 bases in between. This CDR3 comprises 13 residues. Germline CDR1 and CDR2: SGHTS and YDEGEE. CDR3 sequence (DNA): TGTGCCAGCAGTAACGACATTTCCACTGAAGCTTTCTTT. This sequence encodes CASSNDISTEAFF. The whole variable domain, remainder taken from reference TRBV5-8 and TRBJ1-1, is EAGVTQSPTHLIKTRGQQATLRCSPISGHTSVYWYQQALGLGLQFLLWYDEGEERNRGNFPPRFSGRQFPNYSSELNVNALELEDSALYLCASSNDISTEAFFGQGTRLTVV.

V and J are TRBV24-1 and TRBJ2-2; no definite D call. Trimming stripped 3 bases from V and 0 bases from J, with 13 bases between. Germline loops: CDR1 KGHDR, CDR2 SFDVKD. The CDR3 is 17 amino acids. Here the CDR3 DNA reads TGTGCCACCAGTGATAGTCAGGCCCTCACGAACACCGGGGAGCTGTTTTTT. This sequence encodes CATSDSQALTNTGELFF.

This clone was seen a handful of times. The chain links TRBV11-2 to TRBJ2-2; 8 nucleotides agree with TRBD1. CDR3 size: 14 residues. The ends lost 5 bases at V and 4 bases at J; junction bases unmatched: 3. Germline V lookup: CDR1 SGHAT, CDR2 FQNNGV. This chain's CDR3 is CASSPQGATGELFF. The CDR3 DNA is TGTGCCAGCAGCCCGCAGGGGGCCACCGGGGAGCTGTTTTTT.

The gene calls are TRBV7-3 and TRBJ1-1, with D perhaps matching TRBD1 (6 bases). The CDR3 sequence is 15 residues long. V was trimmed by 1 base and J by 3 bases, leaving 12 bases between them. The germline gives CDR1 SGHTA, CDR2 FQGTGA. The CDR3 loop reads CASSLSGGRDTEAFF. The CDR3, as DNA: TGTGCCAGCAGCTTAAGTGGGGGCAGGGACACTGAAGCTTTCTTT.

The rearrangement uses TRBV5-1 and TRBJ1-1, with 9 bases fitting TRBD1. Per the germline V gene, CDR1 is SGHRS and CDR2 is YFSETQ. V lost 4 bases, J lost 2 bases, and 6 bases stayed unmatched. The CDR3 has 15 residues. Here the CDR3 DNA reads TGCGCCAGCAGCGAAACGGACAGGGGAAACACTGAAGCTTTCTTT. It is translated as CASSETDRGNTEAFF.

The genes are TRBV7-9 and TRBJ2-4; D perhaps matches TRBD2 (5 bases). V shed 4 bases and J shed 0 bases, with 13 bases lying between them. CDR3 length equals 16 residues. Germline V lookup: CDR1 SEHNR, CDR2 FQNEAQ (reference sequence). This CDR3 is CASSSPRGLAKNIQYF. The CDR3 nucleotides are TGTGCCAGCAGCTCCCCTCGGGGTCTAGCCAAAAACATTCAGTACTTC.

This CDR3 is CASRETSGRGNEQFF. As DNA, the CDR3 is TGTGCCAGCAGAGAGACTAGCGGGAGGGGCAATGAGCAGTTCTTC. The chain joins TRBV28 to TRBJ2-1; 14 positions agree with TRBD2. The V and J ends lost 6 bases and 6 bases, in that order; junction bases with no gene match: 4. This CDR3 region has 15 residues. Per the germline V gene, CDR1 is MDHEN and CDR2 is SYDVKM.

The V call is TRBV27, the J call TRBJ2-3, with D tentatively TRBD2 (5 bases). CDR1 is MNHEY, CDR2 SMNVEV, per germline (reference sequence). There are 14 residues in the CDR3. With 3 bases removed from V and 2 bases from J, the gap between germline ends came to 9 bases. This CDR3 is CASSFLSVTDTQYF. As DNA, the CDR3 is TGTGCCAGCAGTTTCCTTAGCGTCACAGATACGCAGTATTTT.

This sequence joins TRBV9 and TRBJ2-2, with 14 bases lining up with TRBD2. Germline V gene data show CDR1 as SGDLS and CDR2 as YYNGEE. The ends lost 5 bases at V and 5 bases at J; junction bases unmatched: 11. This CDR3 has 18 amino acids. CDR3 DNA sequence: TGTGCCAGCAGGGTAAATCTCGGGACTAGCGGGAGAACCGGGGAGCTGTTTTTT. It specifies CASRVNLGTSGRTGELFF.

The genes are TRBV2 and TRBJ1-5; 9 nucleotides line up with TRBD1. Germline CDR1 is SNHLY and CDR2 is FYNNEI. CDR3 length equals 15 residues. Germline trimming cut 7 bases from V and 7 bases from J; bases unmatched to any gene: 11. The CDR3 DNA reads TGTGCCAGCACCTACCGGACAGGGGTCGGACAGCCCCAGCATTTT. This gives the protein CASTYRTGVGQPQHF.